The source of this TCR beta chain is a study of OX40 agonist ivuxolimab in advanced cancers. Regarding the study in general: The costimulatory receptor OX40 (CD134) was targeted by ivuxolimab, a fully human IgG2 agonistic monoclonal antibody. Intravenous ivuxolimab was administered to patients every 2 weeks at six dose levels: 0.01, 0.1, 0.3, 1.5, 3 and 10 mg/kg. Of the roughly 51 patients in dose escalation, about 20 had hepatocellular carcinoma, roughly 15 had melanoma, 9 had renal cell carcinoma and 9 had head and neck cancer. The dose-escalation cohort was roughly 83% male with a mean age of roughly 60 years, ranging from roughly 20 to 85. Prior anti-PD-1, anti-PD-L1 or anti-CTLA-4 therapy was permitted, and approximately 40% of dose-escalation patients had received checkpoint inhibitors. Partial responses were achieved by three dose-escalation patients, of whom one had hepatocellular carcinoma and two had cutaneous melanoma. The purpose of peripheral TCRbeta sequencing was to test whether ivuxolimab changed TCR sequence diversity and led to clonal T-cell expansion. The paper reports the monotherapy dose-escalation portion (N of about 50 patients) of the phase I ivuxolimab trial.

General findings and caveats noted by the study authors: In partial responders in the 0.1-3.0 mg/kg groups, normalized peripheral clonal expansion was found to be among the lowest, especially among CD8+ T cells. At doses of 0.1 to 3.0 mg/kg, clonal expansion of both CD4+ and CD8+ T cells in blood was seen between baseline and week 6. After ivuxolimab, expanded clones were on average more numerous among CD8+ T cells than among CD4+ T cells. The antigen specificity of the clonally expanded peripheral T cells was not determined. Low levels of normalized T-cell clonal expansion were also seen in some nonresponding patients.

Patients with a history of autoimmune disease or receiving systemic immunosuppression were excluded from the trial. Peripheral blood for TCR sequencing was collected from all dose cohorts at baseline, on cycle 4 day 1, and on cycle 7 day 1. The samples were drawn from a first-in-human, open-label, multicenter phase I dose-escalation trial of ivuxolimab. The trial enrolled adults with locally advanced or metastatic head and neck squamous cell, hepatocellular, melanoma or renal cell carcinoma. Before TCR sequencing, CD4+ T cells and CD8+ T cells were sorted from peripheral blood as separate populations. Genomic DNA was extracted from sorted cells for sequencing of the TCRbeta CDR3 region. The immunoSEQ Assay was used for sequencing of TCRbeta CDR3 regions. TCRdb retrieved this table from immuneACCESS and kept in-frame rearrangements only. Not all clones are present; in checked studies, unresolved V genes account for under half, and no reason is known for the remainder. This sample is represented by around 62,000 clones; 70% to 90% of them were singletons. Approximately 0.3% of the sample is held by the ten biggest clonotypes.

Comments on this clone: The antigen this receptor binds is unknown. No base-level quality is on record; no much larger clone is a single base apart.

Between the V and J ends, shortened by 0 bases and 0 bases respectively, the junction contains 6 bases. Inclusive of the bounding cysteine and phenylalanine, the CDR3 is 15 residues long. The sequence is cut down to CDR3 DNA, 45 bases in frame from base 1. Reading the germline V gene (reference sequence) gives CDR1 MNHEY and CDR2 SMNVEV. The rearrangement joined TRBV27 to TRBJ1-3; no D gene call is confident. The specimen was CD4+ or CD8+ T cells sorted from blood, collected in a trial of the OX40 agonist ivuxolimab. This TCR derives from an adult with an advanced solid tumor such as melanoma, head and neck, liver or kidney cancer. The CDR3 region has the sequence CASSLSPSSGNTIYF. Read as DNA, the sequence is TGTGCCAGCAGTTTATCTCCGAGCTCTGGAAACACCATATATTTT.